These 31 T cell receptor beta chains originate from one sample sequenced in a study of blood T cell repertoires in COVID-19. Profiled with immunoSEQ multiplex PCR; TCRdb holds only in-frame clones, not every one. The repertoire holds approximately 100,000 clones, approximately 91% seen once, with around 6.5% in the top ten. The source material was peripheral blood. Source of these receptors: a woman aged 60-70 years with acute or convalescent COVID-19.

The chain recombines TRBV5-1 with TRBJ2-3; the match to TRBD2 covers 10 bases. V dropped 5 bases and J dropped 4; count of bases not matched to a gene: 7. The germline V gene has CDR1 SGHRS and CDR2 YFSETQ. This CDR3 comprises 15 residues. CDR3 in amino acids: CASSPPSGSSDTQYF. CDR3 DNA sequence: TGCGCCAGCAGTCCACCTAGCGGGAGTTCAGATACGCAGTATTTT.

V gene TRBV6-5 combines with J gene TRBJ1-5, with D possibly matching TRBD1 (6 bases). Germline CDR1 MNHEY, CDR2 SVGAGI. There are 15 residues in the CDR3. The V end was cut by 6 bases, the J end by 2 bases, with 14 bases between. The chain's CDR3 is CASSYGGAGNQPQHF. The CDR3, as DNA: TGTGCCAGCAGCTACGGGGGCGCGGGCAATCAGCCCCAGCATTTT.

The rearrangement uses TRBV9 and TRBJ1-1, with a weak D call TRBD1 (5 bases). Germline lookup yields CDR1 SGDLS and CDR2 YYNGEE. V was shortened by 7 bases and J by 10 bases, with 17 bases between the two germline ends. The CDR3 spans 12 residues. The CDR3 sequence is CASGPGVGGAFF. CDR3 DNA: TGTGCCAGCGGTCCGGGGGTCGGAGGAGCTTTCTTT.

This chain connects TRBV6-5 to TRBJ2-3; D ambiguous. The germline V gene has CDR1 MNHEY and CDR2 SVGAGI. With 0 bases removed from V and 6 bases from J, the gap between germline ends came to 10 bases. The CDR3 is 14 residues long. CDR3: CASSYSFSLDTQYF. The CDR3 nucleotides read TGTGCCAGCAGTTACTCGTTTAGCTTGGATACGCAGTATTTT.

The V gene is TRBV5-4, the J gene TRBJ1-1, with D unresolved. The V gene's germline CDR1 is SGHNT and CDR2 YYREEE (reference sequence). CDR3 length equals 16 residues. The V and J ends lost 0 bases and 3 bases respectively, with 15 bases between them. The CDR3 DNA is TGTGCCAGCAGCTTGGCGGCGTCCTCAGGCGACACTGAAGCTTTCTTT. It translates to CASSLAASSGDTEAFF.

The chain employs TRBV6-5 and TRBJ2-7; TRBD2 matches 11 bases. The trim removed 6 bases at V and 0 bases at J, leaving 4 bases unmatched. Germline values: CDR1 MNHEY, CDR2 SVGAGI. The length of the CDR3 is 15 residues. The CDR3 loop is CASSKLAGDSYEQYV. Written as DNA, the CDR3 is TGTGCCAGCAGCAAACTAGCGGGAGACTCCTACGAGCAGTACGTC.

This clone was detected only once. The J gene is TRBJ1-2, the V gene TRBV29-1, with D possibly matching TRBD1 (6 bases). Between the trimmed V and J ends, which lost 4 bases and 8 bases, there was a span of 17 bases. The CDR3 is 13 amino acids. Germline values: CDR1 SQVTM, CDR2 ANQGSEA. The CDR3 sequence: CSVVVSGVLGYTF. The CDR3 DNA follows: TGCAGCGTTGTCGTCTCAGGGGTCCTCGGCTACACCTTC.

The CDR3 region has the DNA TGTGCCAGCAGCTTAGGTATCCCGACTAGCGGGTACCAAGAGACCCAGTACTTC. Encoded protein: CASSLGIPTSGYQETQYF. The rearrangement joins TRBV7-9 to TRBJ2-5; TRBD2 aligns across 10 bases. CDR1 and CDR2 (germline): SEHNR, FQNEAQ (reference sequence). V dropped 1 base and J dropped 0; count of bases not matched to a gene: 8. The CDR3 is made up of 18 amino acids.

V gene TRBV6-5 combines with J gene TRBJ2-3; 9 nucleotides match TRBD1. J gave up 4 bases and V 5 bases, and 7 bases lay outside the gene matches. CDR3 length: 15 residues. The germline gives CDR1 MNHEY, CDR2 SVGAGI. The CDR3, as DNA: TGTGCCAGCAGTCGGGGACAGGGAGTCCCAGATACGCAGTATTTT. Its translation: CASSRGQGVPDTQYF.

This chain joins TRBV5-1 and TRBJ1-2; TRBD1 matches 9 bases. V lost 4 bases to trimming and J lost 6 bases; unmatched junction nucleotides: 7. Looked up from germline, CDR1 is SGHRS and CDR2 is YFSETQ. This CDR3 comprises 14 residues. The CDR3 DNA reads TGCGCCAGCAGCCCGGGACAGGGAGGAGATGGCTACACCTTC. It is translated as CASSPGQGGDGYTF.

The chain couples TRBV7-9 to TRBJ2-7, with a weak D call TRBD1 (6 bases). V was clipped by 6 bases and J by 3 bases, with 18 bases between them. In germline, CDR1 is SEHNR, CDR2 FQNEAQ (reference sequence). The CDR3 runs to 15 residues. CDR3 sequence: CASSLQGPAGYEQYF. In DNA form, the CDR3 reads TGTGCCAGCAGTCTACAGGGCCCCGCGGGCTACGAGCAGTACTTC.

CDR3 DNA sequence: TGTGCCAGCAGCTTCACAGGGGGATATAGGACCATATATTTT. Translated, it gives CASSFTGGYRTIYF. The chain combines TRBV11-2 with TRBJ1-3; TRBD1 agrees at 8 bases. The junction had 8 bases not matched to a gene; V was cut back by 3 bases and J by 10 bases. Germline V gene sequence: CDR1 SGHAT, CDR2 FQNNGV. This CDR3 contains 14 residues.

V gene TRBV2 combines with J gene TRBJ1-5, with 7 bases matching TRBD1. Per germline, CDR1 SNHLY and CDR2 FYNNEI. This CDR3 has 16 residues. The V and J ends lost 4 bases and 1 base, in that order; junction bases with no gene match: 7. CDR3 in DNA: TGTGCCAGCAGTGCCGATGAGGGGGCAAGCAATCAGCCCCAGCATTTT. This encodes CASSADEGASNQPQHF.

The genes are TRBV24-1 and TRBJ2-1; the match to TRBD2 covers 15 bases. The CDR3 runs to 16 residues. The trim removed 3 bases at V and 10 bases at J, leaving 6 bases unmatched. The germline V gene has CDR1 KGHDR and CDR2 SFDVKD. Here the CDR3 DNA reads TGTGCCACCAGTGATGCCTCCGGGACTAGCGGGGGGGAGCAGTTCTTC. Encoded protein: CATSDASGTSGGEQFF.

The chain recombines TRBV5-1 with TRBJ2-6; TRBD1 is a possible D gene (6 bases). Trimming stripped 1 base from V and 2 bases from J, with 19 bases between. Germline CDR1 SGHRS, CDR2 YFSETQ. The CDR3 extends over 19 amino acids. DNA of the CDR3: TGCGCCAGCAGCTTGTCAGGACAGCTCCCCGGTACTGGGGCCAACGTCCTGACTTTC. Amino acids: CASSLSGQLPGTGANVLTF.

The CDR3 here is CASSDPGVQPQHF. Here the CDR3 DNA reads TGTGCCAGCAGTGACCCAGGGGTCCAGCCCCAGCATTTT. V is TRBV6-1 and J is TRBJ1-5; weak D call: TRBD1 (6 bases). Trimming took off 3 bases at V and 7 bases at J, with 10 bases between the two ends. Per the germline V gene, CDR1 is MNHNS and CDR2 is SASEGT. This CDR3 spans 13 amino acids.

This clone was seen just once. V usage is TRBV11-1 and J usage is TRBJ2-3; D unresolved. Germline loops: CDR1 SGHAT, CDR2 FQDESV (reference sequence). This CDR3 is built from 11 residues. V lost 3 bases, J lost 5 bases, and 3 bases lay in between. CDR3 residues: CASSFIDTQYF. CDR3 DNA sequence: TGTGCCAGCAGCTTTATAGATACGCAGTATTTT.

The CDR3 loop is CASSIKAFRTVNNSPLHF. CDR3 in DNA: TGTGCCAGTAGTATAAAGGCTTTTCGCACAGTCAATAATTCACCCCTCCACTTT. The rearrangement joins TRBV19 to TRBJ1-6; D uncertain. CDR1 is LNHDA and CDR2 is SQIVND in the germline V gene (reference sequence). V was clipped by 2 bases and J by 5 bases, with 19 bases between them. The CDR3 loop spans 18 amino acids. The whole variable domain, filled in from reference TRBV19 and TRBJ1-6, reads DGGITQSPKYLFRKEGQNVTLSCEQNLNHDAMYWYRQDPGQGLRLIYYSQIVNDFQKGDIAEGYSVSREKKESFPLTVTSAQKNPTAFYLCASSIKAFRTVNNSPLHFGNGTRLTVT.

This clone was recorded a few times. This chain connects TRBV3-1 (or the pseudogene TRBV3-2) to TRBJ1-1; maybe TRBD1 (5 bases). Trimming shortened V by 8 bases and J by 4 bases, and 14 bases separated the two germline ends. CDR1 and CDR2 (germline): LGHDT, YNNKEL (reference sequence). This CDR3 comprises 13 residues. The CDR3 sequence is CASRAGRGTEAFF. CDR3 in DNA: TGTGCCAGCCGCGCTGGGAGGGGCACTGAAGCTTTCTTT.

CDR3 DNA sequence: TGTGCCAGTGACAGGGTGGGTTACGGGGAGCTGTTTTTT. Translated: CASDRVGYGELFF. The chain combines TRBV19 with TRBJ2-2, with TRBD1 identical over 7 bases. This CDR3 spans 13 amino acids. Germline CDR1 LNHDA, CDR2 SQIVND (reference sequence). V dropped 8 bases and J dropped 7; count of bases not matched to a gene: 7.

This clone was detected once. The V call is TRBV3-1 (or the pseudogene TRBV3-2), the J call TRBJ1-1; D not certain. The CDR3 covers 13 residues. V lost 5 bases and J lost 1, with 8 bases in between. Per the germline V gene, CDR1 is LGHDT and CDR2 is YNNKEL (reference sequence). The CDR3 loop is CASSVGGNTEAFF. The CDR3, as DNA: TGTGCCAGCAGCGTAGGCGGGAACACTGAAGCTTTCTTT.

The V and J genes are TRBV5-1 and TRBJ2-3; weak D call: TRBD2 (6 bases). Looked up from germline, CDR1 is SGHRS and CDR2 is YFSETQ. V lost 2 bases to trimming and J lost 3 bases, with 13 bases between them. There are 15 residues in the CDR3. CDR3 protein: CASSFQGGRTDTQYF. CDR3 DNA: TGCGCCAGCAGCTTCCAGGGAGGTCGGACAGATACGCAGTATTTT.

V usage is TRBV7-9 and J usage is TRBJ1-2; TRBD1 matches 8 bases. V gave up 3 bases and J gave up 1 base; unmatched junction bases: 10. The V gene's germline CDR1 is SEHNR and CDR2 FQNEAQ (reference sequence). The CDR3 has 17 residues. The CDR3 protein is CASSLGTGVELNYGYTF. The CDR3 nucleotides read TGTGCCAGCAGCTTGGGGACAGGAGTTGAACTTAACTATGGCTACACCTTC.

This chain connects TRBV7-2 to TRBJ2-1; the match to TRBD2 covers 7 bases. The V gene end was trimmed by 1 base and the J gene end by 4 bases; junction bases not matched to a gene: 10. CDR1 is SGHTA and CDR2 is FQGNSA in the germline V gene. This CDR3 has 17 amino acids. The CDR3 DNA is TGTGCCAGCAGCTTAGAGAACTGGACGGGAGGATACAATGAGCAGTTCTTC. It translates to CASSLENWTGGYNEQFF.

The CDR3 reads CASSSAGGHTDTQYF. The CDR3 region has the DNA TGTGCCAGCAGTTCTGCAGGGGGACACACAGATACGCAGTATTTT. This rearrangement joins TRBV28 to TRBJ2-3; 7 bases are a match to TRBD1. Germline CDR1 reads MDHEN; CDR2 reads SYDVKM. Germline trimming cut 4 bases from V and 2 bases from J; bases unmatched to any gene: 6. The CDR3 totals 15 residues.

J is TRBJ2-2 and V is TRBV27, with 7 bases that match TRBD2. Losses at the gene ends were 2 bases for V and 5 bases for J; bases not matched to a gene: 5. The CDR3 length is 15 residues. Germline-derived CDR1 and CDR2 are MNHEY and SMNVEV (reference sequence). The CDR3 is CASSLRQGGTGELFF. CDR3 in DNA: TGTGCCAGCAGTTTAAGGCAGGGAGGGACCGGGGAGCTGTTTTTT.

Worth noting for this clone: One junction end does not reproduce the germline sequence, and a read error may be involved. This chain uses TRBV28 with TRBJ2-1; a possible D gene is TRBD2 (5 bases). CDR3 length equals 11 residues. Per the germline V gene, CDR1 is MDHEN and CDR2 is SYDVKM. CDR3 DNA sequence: TGTGCCAGCAGTCGAGGGTATGATCAGTTCTTC. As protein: CASSRGYDQFF.

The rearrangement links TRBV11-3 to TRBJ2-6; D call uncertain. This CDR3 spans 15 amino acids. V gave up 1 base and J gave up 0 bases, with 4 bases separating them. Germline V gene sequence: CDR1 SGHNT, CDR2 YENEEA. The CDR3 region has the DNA TGTGCCAGCAGCTTAGCGAGCTCTGGGGCCAACGTCCTGACTTTC. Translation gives CASSLASSGANVLTF.

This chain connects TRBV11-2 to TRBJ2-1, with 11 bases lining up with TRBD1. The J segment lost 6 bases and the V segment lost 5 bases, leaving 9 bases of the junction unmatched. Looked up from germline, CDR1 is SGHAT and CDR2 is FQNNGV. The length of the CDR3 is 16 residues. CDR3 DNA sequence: TGTGCCAGCAGCACCCTCGGACAGGGGGCTAGCAATGAGCAGTTCTTC. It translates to CASSTLGQGASNEQFF.

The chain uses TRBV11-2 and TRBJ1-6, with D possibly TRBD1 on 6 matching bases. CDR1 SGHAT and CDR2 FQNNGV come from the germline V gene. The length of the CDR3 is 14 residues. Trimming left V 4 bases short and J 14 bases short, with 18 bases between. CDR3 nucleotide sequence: TGTGCCAGCAGCTCTGCCGGGACATGGAGAGCCCTCCACTTT. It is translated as CASSSAGTWRALHF.

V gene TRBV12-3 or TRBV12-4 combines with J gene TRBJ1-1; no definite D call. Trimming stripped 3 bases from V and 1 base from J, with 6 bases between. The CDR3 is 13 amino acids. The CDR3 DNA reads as TGTGCCAGCAGTTTGAAGAGGAACACTGAAGCTTTCTTT. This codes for CASSLKRNTEAFF.